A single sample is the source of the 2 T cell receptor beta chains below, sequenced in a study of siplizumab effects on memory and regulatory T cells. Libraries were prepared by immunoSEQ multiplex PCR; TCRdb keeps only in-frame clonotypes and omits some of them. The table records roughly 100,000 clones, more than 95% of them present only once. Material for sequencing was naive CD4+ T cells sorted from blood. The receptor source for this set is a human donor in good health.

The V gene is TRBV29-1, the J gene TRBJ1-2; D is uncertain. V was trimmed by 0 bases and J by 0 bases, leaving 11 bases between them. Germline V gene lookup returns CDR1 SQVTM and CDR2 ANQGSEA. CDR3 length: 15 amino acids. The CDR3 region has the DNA TGCAGCGTTGAAGACAGGTGGCAAACTAACTATGGCTACACCTTC. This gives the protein CSVEDRWQTNYGYTF. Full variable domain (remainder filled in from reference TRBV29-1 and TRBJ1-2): SAVISQKPSRDICQRGTSLTIQCQVDSQVTMMFWYRQQPGQSLTLIATANQGSEATYESGFVIDKFPISRPNLTFSTLTVSNMSPEDSSIYLCSVEDRWQTNYGYTFGSGTRLTVV.

The CDR3 region has the DNA TGTGCCAGCAGCTTCTCGGGACTAGGGAGGACAGATACGCAGTATTTT. This sequence encodes CASSFSGLGRTDTQYF. The V call is TRBV7-9, the J call TRBJ2-3; TRBD2 aligns across 8 bases. The germline V gene has CDR1 SEHNR and CDR2 FQNEAQ (reference sequence). The CDR3 totals 16 residues. V was clipped by 3 bases and J by 3 bases; unmatched bases: 8.